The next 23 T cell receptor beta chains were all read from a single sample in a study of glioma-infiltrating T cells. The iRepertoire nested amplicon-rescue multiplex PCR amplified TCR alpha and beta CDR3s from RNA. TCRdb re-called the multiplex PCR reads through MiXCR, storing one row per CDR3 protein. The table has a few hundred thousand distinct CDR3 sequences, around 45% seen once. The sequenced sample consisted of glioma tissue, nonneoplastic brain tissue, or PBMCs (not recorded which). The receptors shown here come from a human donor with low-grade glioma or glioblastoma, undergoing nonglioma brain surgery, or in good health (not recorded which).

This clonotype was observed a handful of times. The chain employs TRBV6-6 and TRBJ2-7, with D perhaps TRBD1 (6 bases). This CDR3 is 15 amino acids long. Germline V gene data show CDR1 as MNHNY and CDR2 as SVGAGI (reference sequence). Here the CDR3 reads CAISGDRSRSYEQYF. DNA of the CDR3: TGTGCAATCAGTGGTGACAGGTCAAGGTCCTACGAGCAGTACTTC.

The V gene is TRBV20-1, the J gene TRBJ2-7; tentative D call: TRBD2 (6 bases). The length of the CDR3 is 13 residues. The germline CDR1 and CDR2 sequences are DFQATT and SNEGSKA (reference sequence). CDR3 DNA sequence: TGCCATGCGCGCGGGACCAGTTTTGGCGAGCAGTACTTC. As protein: CHARGTSFGEQYF.

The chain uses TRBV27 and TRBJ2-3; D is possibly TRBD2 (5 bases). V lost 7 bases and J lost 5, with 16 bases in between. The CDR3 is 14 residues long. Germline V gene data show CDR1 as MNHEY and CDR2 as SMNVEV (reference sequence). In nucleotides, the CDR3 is TGTGCCAGCACCCGGACGGGATTGGGAGATACGCAGTATTTT. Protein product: CASTRTGLGDTQYF.

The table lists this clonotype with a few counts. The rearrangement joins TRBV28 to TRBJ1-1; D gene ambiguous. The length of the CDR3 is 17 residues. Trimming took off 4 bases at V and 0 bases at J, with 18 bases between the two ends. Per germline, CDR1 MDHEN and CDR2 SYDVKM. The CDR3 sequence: CASSSGRPPVMNTEAFF. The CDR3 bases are TGTGCCAGCAGTTCAGGCCGGCCCCCAGTGATGAACACTGAAGCTTTCTTT.

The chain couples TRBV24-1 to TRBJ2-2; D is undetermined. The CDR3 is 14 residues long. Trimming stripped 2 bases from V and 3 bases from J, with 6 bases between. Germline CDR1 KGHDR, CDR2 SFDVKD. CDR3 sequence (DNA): TGTGCCACCAGTGATTCCAGCTACACCGGGGAGCTGTTTTTT. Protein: CATSDSSYTGELFF.

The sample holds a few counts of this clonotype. The CDR3 loop reads CSALGFSSYNEQFF. The CDR3 DNA is TGCAGTGCCCTGGGGTTCAGCTCCTACAATGAGCAGTTCTTC. The V gene is TRBV20-1, the J gene TRBJ2-1; D is unresolved. The length of the CDR3 is 14 residues. V was pared by 6 bases and J by 0 bases, with 12 bases between. Germline V gene data show CDR1 as DFQATT and CDR2 as SNEGSKA (reference sequence).

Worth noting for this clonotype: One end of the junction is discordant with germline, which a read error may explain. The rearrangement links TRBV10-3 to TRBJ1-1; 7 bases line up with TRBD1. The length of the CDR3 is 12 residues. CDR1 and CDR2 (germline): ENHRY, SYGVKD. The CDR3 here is CAVSEWDSEAFF. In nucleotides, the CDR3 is TGTGCCGTCAGTGAGTGGGACAGTGAAGCTTTCTTT.

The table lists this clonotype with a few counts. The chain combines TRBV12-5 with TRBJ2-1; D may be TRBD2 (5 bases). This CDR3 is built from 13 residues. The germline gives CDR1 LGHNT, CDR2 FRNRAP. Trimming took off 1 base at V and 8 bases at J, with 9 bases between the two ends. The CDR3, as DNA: TGTGCTAGTGGTTTGGGTACGAGGGATGAGCAGTTCTTC. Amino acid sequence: CASGLGTRDEQFF.

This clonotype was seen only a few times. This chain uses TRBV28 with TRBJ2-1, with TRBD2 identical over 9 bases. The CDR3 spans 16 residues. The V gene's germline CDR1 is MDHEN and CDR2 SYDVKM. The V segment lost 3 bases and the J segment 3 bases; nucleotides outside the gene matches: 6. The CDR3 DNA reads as TGTGCCAGCAGTTTCGAGCTAGCGGGGTTCTACAATGAGCAGTTCTTC. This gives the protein CASSFELAGFYNEQFF.

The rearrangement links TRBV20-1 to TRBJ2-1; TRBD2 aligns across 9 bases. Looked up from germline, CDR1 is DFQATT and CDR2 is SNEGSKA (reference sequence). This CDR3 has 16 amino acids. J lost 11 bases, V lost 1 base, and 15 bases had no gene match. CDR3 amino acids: CSARGTPSGNFYKQFF. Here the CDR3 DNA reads TGCAGTGCTAGAGGAACCCCTAGCGGGAATTTCTATAAGCAGTTCTTC.

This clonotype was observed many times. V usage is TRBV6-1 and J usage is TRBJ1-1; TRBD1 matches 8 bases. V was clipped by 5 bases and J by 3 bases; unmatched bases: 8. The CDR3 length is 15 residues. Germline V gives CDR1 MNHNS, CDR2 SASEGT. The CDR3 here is CASSSRTGLDTEAFF. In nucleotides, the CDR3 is TGTGCCAGCAGTTCTAGGACAGGGTTGGACACTGAAGCTTTCTTT.

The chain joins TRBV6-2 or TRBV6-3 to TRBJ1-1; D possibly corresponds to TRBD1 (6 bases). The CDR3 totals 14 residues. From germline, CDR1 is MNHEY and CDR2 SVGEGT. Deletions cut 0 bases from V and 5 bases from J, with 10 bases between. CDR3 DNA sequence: TGTGCCAGCAGTTACTCGAGAAGGGGGACTGAAGCTTTCTTT. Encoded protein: CASSYSRRGTEAFF.

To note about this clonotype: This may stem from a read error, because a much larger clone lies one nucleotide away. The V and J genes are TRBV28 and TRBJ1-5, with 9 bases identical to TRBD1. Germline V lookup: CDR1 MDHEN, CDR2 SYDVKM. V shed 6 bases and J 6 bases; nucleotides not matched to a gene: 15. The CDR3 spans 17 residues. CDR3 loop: CASSQPTGTGWAQPQHF. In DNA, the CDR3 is TGTGCCAGCAGCCAACCAACCGGGACAGGGTGGGCTCAGCCCCAGCATTTT.

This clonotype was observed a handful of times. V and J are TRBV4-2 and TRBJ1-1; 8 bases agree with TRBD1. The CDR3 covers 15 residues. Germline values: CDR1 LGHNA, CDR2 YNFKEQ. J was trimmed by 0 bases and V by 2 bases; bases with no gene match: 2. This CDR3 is CASSQRQGMNTEAFF. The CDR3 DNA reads TGTGCCAGCAGCCAAAGACAGGGGATGAACACTGAAGCTTTCTTT.

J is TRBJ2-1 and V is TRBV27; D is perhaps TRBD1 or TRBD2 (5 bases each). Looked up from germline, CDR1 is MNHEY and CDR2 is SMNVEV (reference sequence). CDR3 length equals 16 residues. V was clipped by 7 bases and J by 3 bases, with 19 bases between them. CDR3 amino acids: CASTLYRRGDYNEQFF. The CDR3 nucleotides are TGTGCCAGCACGTTATATAGAAGAGGGGACTACAATGAGCAGTTCTTC.

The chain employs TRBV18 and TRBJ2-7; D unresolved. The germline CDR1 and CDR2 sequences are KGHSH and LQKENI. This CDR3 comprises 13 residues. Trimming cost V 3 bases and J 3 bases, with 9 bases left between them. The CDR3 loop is CASSPGDYYEQYF. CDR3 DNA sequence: TGTGCCAGCTCACCTGGGGATTACTACGAGCAGTACTTC.

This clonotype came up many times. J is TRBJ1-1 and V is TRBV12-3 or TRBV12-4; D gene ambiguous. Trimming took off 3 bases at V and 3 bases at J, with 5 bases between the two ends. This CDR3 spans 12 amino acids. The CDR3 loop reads CASSLRDTEAFF. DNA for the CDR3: TGTGCCAGCAGTTTGAGAGACACTGAAGCTTTCTTT.

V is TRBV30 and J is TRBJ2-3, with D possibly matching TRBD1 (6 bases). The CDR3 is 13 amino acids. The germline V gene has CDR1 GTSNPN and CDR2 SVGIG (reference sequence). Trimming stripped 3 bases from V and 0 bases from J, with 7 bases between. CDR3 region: CAWRGTSTDTQYF. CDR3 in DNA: TGTGCCTGGAGGGGGACAAGCACAGATACGCAGTATTTT. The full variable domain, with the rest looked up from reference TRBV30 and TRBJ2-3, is SQTIHQWPATLVQPVGSPLSLECTVEGTSNPNLYWYRQAAGRGLQLLFYSVGIGQISSEVPQNLSASRPQDRQFILSSKKLLLSDSGFYLCAWRGTSTDTQYFGPGTRLTVL.

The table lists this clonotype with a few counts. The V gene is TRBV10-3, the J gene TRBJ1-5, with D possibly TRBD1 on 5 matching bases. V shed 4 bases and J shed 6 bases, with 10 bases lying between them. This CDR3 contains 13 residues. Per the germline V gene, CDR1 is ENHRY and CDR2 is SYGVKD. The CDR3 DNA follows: TGTGCCATCAGTGGAGGGGTAGGTCAGCCCCAGCATTTT. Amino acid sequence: CAISGGVGQPQHF.

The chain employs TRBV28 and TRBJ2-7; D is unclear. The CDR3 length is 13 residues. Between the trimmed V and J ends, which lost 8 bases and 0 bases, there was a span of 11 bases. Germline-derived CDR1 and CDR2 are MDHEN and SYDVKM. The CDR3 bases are TGTGCCAGCTTTAGCAGCTTCTCCTACGAGCAGTACTTC. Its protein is CASFSSFSYEQYF.

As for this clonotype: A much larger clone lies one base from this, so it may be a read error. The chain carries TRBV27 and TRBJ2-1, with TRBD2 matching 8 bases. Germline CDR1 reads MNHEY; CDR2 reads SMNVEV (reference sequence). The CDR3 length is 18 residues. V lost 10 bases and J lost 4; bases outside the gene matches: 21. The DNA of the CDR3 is TGTGCCATCCCGGGCGGGAGGTCCCGTACAATACCTTACAATGAGCAGTTCTTC. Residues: CAIPGGRSRTIPYNEQFF.

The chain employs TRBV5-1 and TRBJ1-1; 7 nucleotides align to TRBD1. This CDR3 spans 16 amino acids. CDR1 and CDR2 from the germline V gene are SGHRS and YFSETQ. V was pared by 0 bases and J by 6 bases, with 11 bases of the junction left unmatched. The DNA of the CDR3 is TGCGCCAGCAGCTTGGCGCTTACAGGGGCTAGCTCTGAAGCTTTCTTT. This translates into CASSLALTGASSEAFF.

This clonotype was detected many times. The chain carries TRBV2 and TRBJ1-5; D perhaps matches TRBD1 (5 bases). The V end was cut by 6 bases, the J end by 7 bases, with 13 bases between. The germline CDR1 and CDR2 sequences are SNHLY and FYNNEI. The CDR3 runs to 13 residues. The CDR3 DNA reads TGTGCCAGCAGCTTGGCAGGGTTCCAGCCCCAGCATTTT. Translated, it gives CASSLAGFQPQHF.